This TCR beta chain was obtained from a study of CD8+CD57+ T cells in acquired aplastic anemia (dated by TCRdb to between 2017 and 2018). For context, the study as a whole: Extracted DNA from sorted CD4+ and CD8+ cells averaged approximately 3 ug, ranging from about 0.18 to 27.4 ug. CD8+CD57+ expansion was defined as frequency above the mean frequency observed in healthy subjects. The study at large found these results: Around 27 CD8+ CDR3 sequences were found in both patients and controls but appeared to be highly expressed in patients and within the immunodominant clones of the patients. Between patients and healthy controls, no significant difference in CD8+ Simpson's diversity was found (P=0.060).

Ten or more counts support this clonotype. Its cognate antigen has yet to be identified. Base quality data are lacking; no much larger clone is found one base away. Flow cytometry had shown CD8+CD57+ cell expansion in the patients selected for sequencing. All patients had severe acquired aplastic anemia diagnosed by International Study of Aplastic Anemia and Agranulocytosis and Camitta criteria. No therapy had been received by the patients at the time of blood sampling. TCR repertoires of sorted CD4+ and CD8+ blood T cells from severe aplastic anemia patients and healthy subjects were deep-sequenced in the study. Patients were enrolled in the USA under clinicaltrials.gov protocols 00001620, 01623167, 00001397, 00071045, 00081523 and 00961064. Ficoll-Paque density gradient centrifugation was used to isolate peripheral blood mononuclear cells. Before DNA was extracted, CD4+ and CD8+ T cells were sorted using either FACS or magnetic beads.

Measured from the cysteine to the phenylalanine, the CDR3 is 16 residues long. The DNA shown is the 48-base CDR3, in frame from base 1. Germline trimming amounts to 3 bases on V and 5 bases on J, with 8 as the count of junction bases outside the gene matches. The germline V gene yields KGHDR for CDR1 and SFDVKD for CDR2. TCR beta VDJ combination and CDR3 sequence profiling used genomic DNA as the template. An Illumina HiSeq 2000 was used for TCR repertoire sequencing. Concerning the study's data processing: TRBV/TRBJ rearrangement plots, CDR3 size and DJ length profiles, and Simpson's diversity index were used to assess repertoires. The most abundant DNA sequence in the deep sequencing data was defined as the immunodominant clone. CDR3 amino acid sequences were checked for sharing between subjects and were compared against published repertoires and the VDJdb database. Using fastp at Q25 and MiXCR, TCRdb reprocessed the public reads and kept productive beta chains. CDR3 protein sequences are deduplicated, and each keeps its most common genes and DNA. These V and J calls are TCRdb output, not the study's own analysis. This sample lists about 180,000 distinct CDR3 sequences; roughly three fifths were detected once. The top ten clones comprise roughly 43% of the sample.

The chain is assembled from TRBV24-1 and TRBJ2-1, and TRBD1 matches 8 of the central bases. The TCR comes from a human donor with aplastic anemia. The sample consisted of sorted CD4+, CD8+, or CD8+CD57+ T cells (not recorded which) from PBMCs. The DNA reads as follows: TGTGCCACCAGTGATCCTCGGACAGGGATCGACAATGAGCAGTTCTTC. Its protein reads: CATSDPRTGIDNEQFF.